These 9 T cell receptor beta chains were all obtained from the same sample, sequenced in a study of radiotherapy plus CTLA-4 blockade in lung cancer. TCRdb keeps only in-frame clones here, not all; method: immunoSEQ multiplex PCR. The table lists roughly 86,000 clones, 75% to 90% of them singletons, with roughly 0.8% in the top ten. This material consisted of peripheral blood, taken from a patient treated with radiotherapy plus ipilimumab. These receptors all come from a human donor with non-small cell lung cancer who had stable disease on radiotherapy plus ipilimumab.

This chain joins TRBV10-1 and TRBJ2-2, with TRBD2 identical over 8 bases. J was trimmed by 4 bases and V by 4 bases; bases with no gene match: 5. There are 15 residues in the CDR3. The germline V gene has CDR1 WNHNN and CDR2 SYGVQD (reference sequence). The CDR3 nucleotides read TGCGCCAGCAGTGCAGCGGGAGTGGGCACCGGGGAGCTGTTTTTT. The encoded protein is CASSAAGVGTGELFF.

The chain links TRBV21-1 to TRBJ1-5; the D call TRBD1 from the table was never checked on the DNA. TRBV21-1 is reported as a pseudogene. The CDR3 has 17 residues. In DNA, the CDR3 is TGTGCCAGCAGCAATCTCTCGGGACAGGGGGTTGACCAGCCCCAGCATTTT. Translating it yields CASSNLSGQGVDQPQHF.

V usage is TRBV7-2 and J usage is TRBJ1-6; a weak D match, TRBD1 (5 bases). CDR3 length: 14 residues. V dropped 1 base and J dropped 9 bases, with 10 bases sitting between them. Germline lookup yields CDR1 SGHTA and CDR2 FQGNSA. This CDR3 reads CASSLGQTASPLHF. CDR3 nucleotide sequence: TGTGCCAGCAGCTTAGGACAGACGGCTTCACCCCTCCACTTT.

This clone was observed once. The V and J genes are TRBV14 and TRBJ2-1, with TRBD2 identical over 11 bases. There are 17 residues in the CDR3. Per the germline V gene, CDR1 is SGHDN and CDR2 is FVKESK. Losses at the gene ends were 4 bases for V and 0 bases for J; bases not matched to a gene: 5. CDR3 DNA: TGTGCCAGCAGCCCACGACTAGCGGGGAGCTCCTACAATGAGCAGTTCTTC. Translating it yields CASSPRLAGSSYNEQFF.

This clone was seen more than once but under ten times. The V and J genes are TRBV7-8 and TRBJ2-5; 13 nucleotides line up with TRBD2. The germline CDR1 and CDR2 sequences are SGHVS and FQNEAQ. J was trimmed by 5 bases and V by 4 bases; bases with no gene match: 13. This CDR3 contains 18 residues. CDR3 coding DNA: TGTGCCAGCAGCTCGTTAACTAGCGGGGGGGCCTTGCGTGAGACCCAGTACTTC. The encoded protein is CASSSLTSGGALRETQYF.

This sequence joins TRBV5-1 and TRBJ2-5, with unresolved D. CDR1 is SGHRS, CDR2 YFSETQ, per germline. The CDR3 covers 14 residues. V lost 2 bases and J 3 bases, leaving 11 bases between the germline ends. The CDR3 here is CASSFGVVEETQYF. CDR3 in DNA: TGCGCCAGCAGCTTTGGGGTGGTGGAAGAGACCCAGTACTTC.

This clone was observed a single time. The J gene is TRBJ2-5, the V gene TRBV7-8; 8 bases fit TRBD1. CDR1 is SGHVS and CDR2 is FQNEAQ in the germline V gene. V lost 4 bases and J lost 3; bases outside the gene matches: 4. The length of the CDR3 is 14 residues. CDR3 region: CASSSMDREETQYF. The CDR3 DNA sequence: TGTGCCAGCAGCTCAATGGACAGGGAAGAGACCCAGTACTTC.

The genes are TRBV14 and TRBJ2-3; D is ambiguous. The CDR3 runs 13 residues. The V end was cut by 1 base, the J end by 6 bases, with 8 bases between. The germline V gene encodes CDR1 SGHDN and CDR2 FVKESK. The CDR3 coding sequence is TGTGCCAGCAGCCAAGGGGTCGATGATACGCAGTATTTT. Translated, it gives CASSQGVDDTQYF.

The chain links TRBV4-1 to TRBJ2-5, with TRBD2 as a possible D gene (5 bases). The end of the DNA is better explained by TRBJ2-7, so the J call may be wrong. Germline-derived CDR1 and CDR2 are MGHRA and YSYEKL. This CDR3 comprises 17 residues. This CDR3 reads CASSQGQVVSGAYEQYF. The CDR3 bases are TGCGCCAGCAGCCAAGGGCAAGTCGTAAGCGGAGCCTACGAGCAGTACTTC.